Sequencing of this T cell receptor beta chain was carried out in a study of shared clonotypes between healthy human individuals. Overall study results and limits: Investigators collected only blood, and repertoires in tissues likely differ.

The length of the CDR3 is 20 residues. The V segment lost 8 bases and the J segment 5 bases; nucleotides outside the gene matches: 27. From germline, CDR1 is MNHEY and CDR2 SMNVEV (reference sequence). Each cell subset's genomic DNA was divided evenly among several immunoSEQ plates. Sequencing of unsorted PBMC DNA was carried out using ten immunoSEQ deep assay plates. Using immunoSEQ multiplex PCR, the repertoire was profiled, and TCRdb retains in-frame clones only, with some absent. This table has about 530,000 clones, about 79% appearing once. Within Nashville, Tennessee resided all donors, each a Caucasian adult. Comment on this clone: Antigen unknown.

Sequenced: PBMCs. This TCR was recovered from a woman in her forties in good health. Some clones in this sample may be carry-over from other donors' samples. The chain recombines TRBV27 with TRBJ2-7, with 10 bases matching TRBD2. The CDR3 loop reads CASPDRAVRLAGDPSHEQYF. In DNA form, the CDR3 reads TGTGCCAGCCCGGACCGAGCCGTCAGGCTAGCGGGAGACCCGTCCCACGAGCAGTACTTC.